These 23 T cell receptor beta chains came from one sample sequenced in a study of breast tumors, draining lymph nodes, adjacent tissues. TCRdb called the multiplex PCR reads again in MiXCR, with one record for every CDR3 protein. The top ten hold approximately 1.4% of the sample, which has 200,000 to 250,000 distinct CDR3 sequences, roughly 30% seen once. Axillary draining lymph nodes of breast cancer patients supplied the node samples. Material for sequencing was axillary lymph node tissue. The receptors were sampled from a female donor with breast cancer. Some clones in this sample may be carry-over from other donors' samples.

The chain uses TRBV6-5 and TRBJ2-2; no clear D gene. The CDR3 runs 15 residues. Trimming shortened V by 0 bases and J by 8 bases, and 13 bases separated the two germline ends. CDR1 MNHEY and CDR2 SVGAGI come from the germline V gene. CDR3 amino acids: CASSYSPNRLGELFF. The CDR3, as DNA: TGTGCCAGCAGTTACTCCCCAAATAGGCTAGGGGAGCTGTTTTTT.

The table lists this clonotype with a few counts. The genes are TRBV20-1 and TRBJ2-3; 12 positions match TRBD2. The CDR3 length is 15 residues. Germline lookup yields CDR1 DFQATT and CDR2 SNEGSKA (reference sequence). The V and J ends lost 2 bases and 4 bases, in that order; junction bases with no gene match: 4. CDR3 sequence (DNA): TGCAGTGCTAGATGGACTAGCGGGAATTCAGATACGCAGTATTTT. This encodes CSARWTSGNSDTQYF.

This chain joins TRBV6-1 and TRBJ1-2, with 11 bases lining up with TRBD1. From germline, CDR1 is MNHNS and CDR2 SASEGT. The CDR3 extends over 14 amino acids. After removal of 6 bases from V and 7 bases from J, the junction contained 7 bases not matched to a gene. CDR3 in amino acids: CASRHPDRGLGYTF. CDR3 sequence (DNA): TGTGCCAGCAGGCACCCGGACAGGGGGCTTGGCTACACCTTC.

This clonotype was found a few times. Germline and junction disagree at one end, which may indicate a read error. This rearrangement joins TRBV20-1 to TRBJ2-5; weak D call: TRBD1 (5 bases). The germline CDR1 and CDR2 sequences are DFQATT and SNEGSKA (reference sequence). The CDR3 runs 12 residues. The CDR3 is CSAREGAETQHF. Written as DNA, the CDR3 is TGCAGTGCTAGAGAAGGGGCGGAGACCCAGCACTTC.

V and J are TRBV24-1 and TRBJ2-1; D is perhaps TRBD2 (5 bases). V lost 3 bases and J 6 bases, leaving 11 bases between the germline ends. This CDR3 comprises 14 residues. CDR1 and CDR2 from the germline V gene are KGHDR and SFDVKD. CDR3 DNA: TGTGCCACCAGTGATCCGGCCCGGGGCAATGAGCAGTTCTTC. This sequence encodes CATSDPARGNEQFF.

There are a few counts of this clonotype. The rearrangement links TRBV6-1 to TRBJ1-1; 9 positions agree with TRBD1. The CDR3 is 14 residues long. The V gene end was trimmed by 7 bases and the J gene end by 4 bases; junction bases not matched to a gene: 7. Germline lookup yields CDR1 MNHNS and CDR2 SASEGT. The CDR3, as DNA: TGTGCCAGCACCTTTGACAGGGGGAGCACTGAAGCTTTCTTT. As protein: CASTFDRGSTEAFF.

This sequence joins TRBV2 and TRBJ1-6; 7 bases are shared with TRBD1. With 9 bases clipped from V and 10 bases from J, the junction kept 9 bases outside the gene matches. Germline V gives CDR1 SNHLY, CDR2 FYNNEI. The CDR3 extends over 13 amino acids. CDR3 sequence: CASDRAKESPLHF. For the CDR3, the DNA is TGTGCCAGTGACAGGGCGAAGGAGTCACCCCTCCACTTT.

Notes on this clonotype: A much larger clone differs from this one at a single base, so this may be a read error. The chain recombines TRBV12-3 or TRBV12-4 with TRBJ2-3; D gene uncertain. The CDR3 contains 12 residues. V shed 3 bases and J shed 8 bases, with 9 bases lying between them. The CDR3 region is CASSFARVTQYF. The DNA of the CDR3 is TGTGCCAGCAGTTTCGCTCGGGTTACGCAGTATTTT.

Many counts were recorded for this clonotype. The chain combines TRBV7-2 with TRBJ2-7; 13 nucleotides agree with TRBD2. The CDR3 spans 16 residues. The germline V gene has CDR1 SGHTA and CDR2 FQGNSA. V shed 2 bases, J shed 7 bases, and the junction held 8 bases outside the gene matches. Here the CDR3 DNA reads TGTGCCAGCAGCTTAACTCCGACTAGCGGGAGGAATGAGCAGTACTTC. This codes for CASSLTPTSGRNEQYF.

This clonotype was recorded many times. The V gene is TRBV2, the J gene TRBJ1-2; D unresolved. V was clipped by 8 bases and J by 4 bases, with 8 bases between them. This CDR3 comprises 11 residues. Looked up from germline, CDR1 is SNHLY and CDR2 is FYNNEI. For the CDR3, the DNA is TGTGCCAGCGACAACAGCTATGGCTACACCTTC. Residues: CASDNSYGYTF. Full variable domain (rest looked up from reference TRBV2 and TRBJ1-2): EPEVTQTPSHQVTQMGQEVILRCVPISNHLYFYWYRQILGQKVEFLVSFYNNEISEKSEIFDDQFSVERPDGSNFTLKIRSTKLEDSAMYFCASDNSYGYTFGSGTRLTVV.

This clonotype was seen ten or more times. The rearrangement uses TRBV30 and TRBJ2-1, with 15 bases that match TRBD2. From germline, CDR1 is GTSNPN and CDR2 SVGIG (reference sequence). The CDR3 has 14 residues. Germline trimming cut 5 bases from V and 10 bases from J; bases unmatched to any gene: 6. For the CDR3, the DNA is TGTGCCTGGGGACTAGCGGGAGGGCCACGAGAGCAGTTCTTC. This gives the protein CAWGLAGGPREQFF.

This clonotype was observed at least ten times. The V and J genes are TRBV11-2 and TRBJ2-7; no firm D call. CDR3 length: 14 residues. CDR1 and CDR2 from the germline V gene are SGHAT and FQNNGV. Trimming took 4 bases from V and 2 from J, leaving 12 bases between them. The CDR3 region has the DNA TGTGCCAGCAGCTACTCCGGGCCCACCTACGAGCAGTACTTC. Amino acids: CASSYSGPTYEQYF.

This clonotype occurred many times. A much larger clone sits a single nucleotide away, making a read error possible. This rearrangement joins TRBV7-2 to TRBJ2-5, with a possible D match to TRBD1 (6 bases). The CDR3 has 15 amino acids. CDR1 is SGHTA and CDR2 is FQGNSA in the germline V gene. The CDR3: CASNKDLGKGETQHF. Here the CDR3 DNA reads TGTGCCAGCAACAAGGATTTGGGAAAGGGGGAGACCCAGCACTTC. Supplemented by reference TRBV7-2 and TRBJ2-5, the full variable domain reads GAGVSQSPSNKVTEKGKDVELRCDPISGHTALYWYRQSLGQGLEFLIYFQGNSAPDKSGLPSDRFSAERTGGSVSTLTIQRTQQEDSAVYLCASNKDLGKGETQHFGPGTRLLVL.

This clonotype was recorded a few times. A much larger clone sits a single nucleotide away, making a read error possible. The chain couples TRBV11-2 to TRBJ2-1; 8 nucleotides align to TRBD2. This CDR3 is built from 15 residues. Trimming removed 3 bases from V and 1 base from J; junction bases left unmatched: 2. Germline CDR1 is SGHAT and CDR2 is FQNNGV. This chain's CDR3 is CASSFSGESYNEQFF. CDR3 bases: TGTGCCAGCAGCTTTAGCGGGGAATCCTACAATGAGCAGTTCTTC.

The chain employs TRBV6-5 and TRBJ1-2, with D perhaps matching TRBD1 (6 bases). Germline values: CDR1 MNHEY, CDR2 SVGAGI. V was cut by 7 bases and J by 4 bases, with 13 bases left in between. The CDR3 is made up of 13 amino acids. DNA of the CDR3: TGTGCCAGCATGCGCAGGGGTACCTATGGCTACACCTTC. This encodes CASMRRGTYGYTF.

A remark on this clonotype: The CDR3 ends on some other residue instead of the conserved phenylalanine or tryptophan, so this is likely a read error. The CDR3 DNA is TGTGCCAGCAGCTTGGCCTGGACAGAAGGCGAGCAGTACCTC. Translation: CASSLAWTEGEQYL. V gene TRBV7-9 combines with J gene TRBJ2-7; D may be TRBD1 (6 bases). Germline V gene sequence: CDR1 SEHNR, CDR2 FQNEAQ (reference sequence). The CDR3 sequence is 14 residues long. The V gene lost 3 bases and the J gene lost 6 bases, with 15 bases spanning the gap.

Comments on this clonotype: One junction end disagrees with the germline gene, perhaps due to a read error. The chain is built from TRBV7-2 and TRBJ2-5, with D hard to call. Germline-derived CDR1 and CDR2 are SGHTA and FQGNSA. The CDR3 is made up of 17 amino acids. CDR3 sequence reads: CASNKDLGTPNQEPQYF. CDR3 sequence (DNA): TGTGCCAGCAACAAGGATTTGGGAACACCAAATCAAGAGCCCCAGTACTTC.

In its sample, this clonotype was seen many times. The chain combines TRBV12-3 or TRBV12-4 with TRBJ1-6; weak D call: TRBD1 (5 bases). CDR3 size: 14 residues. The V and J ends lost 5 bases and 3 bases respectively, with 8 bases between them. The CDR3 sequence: CASSRQSYNSPLHF. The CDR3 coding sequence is TGTGCCAGCAGTCGACAGAGCTATAATTCACCCCTCCACTTT.

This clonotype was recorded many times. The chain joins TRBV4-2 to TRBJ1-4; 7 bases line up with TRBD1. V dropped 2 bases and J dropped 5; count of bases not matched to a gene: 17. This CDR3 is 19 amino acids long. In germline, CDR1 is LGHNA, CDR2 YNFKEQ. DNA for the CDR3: TGTGCCAGCAGCCAAACAACTCGATTTCACGGGACAGCAAATGAAAAACTGTTTTTT. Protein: CASSQTTRFHGTANEKLFF.

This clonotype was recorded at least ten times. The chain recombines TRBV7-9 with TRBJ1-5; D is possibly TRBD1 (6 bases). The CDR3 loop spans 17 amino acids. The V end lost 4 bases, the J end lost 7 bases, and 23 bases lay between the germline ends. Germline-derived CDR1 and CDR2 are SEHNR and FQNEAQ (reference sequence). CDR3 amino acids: CASSSSIDRYGGQPQHF. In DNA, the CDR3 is TGTGCCAGCAGCTCATCTATCGACAGGTATGGAGGGCAGCCCCAGCATTTT.

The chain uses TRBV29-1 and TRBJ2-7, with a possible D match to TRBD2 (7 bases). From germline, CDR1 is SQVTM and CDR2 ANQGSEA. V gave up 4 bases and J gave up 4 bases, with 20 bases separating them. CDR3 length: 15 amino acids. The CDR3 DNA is TGCAGCGTTGCAAGAGGGGGGATTAGCGGGTACGAGCAGTACTTC. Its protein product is CSVARGGISGYEQYF.

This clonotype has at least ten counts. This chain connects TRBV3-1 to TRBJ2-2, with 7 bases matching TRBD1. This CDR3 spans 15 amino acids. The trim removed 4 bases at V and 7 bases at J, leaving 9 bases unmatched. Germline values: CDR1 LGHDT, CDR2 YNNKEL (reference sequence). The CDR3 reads CASSPFARGSGELFF. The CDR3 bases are TGTGCCAGCAGCCCTTTCGCCAGGGGGAGCGGGGAGCTGTTTTTT.

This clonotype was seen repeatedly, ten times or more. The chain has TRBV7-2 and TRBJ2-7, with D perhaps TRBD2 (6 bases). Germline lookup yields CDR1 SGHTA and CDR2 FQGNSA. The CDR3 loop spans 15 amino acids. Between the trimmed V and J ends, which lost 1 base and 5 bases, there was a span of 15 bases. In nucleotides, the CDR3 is TGTGCCAGCAGCTTAGGAACTAGCCGCGGGAACGAGCAGTACTTC. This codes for CASSLGTSRGNEQYF.